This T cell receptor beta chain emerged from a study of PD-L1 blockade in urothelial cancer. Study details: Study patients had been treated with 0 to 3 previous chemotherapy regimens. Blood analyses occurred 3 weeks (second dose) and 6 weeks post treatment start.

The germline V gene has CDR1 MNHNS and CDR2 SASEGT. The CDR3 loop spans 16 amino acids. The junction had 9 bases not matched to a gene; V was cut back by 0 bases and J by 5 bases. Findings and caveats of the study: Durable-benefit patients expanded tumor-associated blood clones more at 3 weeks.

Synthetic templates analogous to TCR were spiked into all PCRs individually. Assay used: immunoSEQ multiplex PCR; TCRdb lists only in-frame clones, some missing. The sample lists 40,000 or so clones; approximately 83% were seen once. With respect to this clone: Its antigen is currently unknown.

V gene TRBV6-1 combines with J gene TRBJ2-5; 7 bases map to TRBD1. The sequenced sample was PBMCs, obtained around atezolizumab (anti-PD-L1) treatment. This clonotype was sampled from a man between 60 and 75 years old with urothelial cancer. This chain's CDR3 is CASSEAVAQGQETQYF. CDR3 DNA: TGTGCCAGCAGTGAAGCAGTTGCACAGGGGCAGGAGACCCAGTACTTC.